This record looks at one TCR beta chain sequence and its context. Its antigen is not identified. PCR involved 60 Vbeta and 13 Jbeta primers. Produced via immunoSEQ multiplex PCR; TCRdb's table is partial and in-frame only. The sample shows around 100,000 clones, approximately 83% of them seen only once. These data belong to a study of cytomegalovirus exposure and HLA in healthy donors. Findings of the study overall: Later examination showed HLA-associated TCR beta chains had greater clonal expansion than equally common others. Available immune exposure information covered CMV serostatus only. Later, an analysis found that common viral pathogens appeared to be linked with several of the most significant clusters.

Looked up from germline, CDR1 is SGDLS and CDR2 is YYNGEE. The CDR3 totals 16 residues. Trimming removed 0 bases at V and 5 bases at J, with 14 bases between. Sequenced material: PBMCs. This chain links TRBV9 with TRBJ2-2; D possibly corresponds to TRBD1 (5 bases). This TCR was sampled from a female donor in good health and CMV-seropositive. CDR3 amino acids: CASSVADGAVTGELFF. The CDR3 DNA is TGTGCCAGCAGCGTAGCTGATGGGGCTGTGACCGGGGAGCTGTTTTTT.